This TCR beta chain emerged from a study of identical twins. Study conclusions and caveats: Out-of-frame TCR alpha sharing observed in monozygotic twins exceeded model estimates. Twin pairs had excess sharing that was weaker in beta out-of-frame sequences.

TCRdb recomputed calls from the 5' RACE reads with MiXCR, one row per CDR3 protein. The repertoire holds nearly 200,000 distinct CDR3 sequences, about 16% seen once, with 35% to 50% in the top ten. Germline values: CDR1 SGDLS, CDR2 YYNGEE. CDR3 length equals 15 residues. About this clonotype: Its antigen is not known. At one end the junction does not follow the germline gene, possibly because of a read error.

Healthy Caucasians provided all donations. These records were also assigned to another study, of T cells expressing NK-cell markers.

This rearrangement joins TRBV9 to TRBJ2-7; 9 bases are shared with TRBD2. Sample: CD8+ T cells sorted from blood. This clonotype originated in a woman aged 18-29 years in good health. The CDR3 here is CSSSDSGGRYHEQYF. The CDR3 DNA reads TGTTCCAGCAGTGATAGCGGGGGCAGGTATCACGAGCAGTACTTC.